The clone carrying this TCR beta chain has at least ten counts. The CDR3 contains 16 residues. Trimming pared 7 bases from V and 1 base from J, leaving 19 bases between. The data were obtained in a study of patients and donors after allogeneic stem cell transplantation. One entry per CDR3 protein, called by TCRdb with MiXCR from the RT-PCR reads. The data show about 960,000 distinct CDR3 sequences, roughly 18% seen once. The chain links TRBV12-3 or TRBV12-4 to TRBJ1-1; D is perhaps TRBD1 (6 bases). Sequencing input: blood, either unsorted or a sorted T cell fraction (not recorded which). This sequence was found in a human donor who was either an allogeneic HSCT recipient or a stem cell or donor lymphocyte infusion donor (not recorded which). It is not recorded whose cells these are; they may come from a transplant donor. CDR3 in amino acids: CASKVLPWGANTEAFF. The CDR3 DNA sequence: TGTGCCAGCAAGGTCCTTCCGTGGGGGGCGAACACTGAAGCTTTCTTT.